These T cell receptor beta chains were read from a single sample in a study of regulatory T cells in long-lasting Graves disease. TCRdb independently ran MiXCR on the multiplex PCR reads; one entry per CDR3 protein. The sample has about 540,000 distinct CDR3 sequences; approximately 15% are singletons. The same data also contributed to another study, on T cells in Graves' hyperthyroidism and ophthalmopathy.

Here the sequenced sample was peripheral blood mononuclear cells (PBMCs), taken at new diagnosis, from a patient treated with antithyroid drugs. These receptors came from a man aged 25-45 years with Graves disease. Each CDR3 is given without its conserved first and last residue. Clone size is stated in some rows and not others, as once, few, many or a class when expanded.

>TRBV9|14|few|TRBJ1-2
ASSPRRVTGGQGYT
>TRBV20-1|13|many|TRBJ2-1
SASRGQGRYNEQF
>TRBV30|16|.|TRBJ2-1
ASWALGGQASSLVEQF
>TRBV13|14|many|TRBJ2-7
ASSTRRLAVNYEQY
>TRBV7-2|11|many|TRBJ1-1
ASSLYRGFEAF
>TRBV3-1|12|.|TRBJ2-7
ASSQAFGAYEQY
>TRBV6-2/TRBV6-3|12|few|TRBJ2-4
ATSQRLAKNIQY
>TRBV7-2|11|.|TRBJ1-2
ASSLAEVSGYT
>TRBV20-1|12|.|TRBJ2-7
SARPSGRPYEQY
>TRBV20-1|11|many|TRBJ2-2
SASRGNTGELF
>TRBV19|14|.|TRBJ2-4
ASSIYSPQGQNIQY
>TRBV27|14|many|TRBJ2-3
ASSFDGRPSTDTQY
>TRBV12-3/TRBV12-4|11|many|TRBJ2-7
ASSPDTPYEQY
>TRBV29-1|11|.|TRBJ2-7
SVGRQGAREQY
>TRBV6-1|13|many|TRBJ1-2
ASSDGIDGNLGYT
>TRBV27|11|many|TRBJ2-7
ASSSSVSAEQY
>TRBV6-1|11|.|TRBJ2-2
ASRWRAAGELF
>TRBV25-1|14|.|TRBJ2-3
ASSEVSTRPTDTQY
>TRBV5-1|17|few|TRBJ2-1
ASSGDRRRLRIFLNEQF
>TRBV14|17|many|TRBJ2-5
ASSQFSKIGRGVVETQY
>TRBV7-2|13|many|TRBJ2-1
ASSAGGASYNEQF
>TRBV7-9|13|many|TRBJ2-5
ASPSPAGGKETQY
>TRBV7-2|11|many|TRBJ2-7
ASSFQVAYEQY
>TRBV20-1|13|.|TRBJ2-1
SARLPDRGSNEQF
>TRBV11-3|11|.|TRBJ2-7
ASSSGVGYEQY
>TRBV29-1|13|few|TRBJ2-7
SVELGFGFSYEQY
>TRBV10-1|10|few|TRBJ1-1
ASSRTGGQAF
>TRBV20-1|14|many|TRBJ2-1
SARYTGRGSYNEQF
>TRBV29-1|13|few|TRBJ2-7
SITGRTGGTYEQY
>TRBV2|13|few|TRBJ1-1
ASIITMTGNTEAF
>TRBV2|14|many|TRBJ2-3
ASSERGKEGTDTQY
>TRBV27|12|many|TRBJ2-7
ASSSMTGSYEQY
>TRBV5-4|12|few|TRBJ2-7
ASSLGTGGSEQY
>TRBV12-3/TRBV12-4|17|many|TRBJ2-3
ASSFHRDSTGTPKEAQY
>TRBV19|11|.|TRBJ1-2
ASSISAPDGYT
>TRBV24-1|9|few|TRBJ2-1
ATSRYNEQF
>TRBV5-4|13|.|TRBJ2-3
ASSPAGTSADTQY